The 20 T cell receptor beta chains below were found in one sample sequenced in a study of T-cell reconstitution after alpha-beta-depleted transplantation in children (dated by TCRdb to 2016 to 2017). Explained via the paper, the treatment or condition label denotes: allogeneic hematopoietic cell transplantation with graft depleted of TCRalphabeta T cells and CD19 B cells. To prepare the library, PCR was applied. Reads for this sample came from an Illumina HiSeq 2500. Molecular barcoding was employed in the preparation of TCR libraries, with unique molecular identifiers being used to normalize TCRbeta repertoire quantification. TCRdb reanalyzed the raw reads on its own, using fastp at Q25 for trimming and MiXCR for clone calling, and kept in-frame beta chains. A single entry per CDR3 protein holds the most common genes and DNA from its merged rows. The sample table holds 900,000 or so distinct CDR3 sequences, of which about 15% were seen once. Roughly 5% of the sample is taken by the ten largest.

The sample in question was PBMCs, mostly from graft donor cells, obtained 360 days after TCRalphabeta/CD19-depleted stem cell transplant. The receptors originated from a male patient under 18 who had a stem cell transplant for acute lymphoblastic leukemia, so the T cells may come from the graft donor.

This clonotype has just a few counts. This chain joins TRBV24-1 and TRBJ2-7; possibly TRBD2 for D (6 bases). Germline V gives CDR1 KGHDR, CDR2 SFDVKD. This CDR3 spans 15 amino acids. V lost 2 bases and J 7 bases, leaving 17 bases between the germline ends. The DNA for the CDR3 is TGTGCCACCAGTGATTCCGGGAGAGGGCCCGAAGAGCAGTACTTC. Its protein product is CATSDSGRGPEEQYF.

This clonotype has just a few counts. Here the CDR3 DNA reads TGTGCCAGCTCCCAGACAGGGCACGAGCAGTACTTC. It codes for CASSQTGHEQYF. J is TRBJ2-7 and V is TRBV18; 7 nucleotides agree with TRBD1. Germline V CDR1 and CDR2: KGHSH, LQKENI. This CDR3 is built from 12 residues. Losses at the gene ends were 6 bases for V and 5 bases for J; bases not matched to a gene: 4.

This clonotype was counted ten times or more. The V gene is TRBV5-8, the J gene TRBJ2-1; D uncertain. CDR1 is SGHTS, CDR2 YDEGEE, per germline. The CDR3 is 15 amino acids. The V gene lost 4 bases and the J gene lost 1 base, with 12 bases spanning the gap. The CDR3: CASSRGLRSYNEQFF. The CDR3 nucleotides read TGTGCCAGCAGCCGAGGTCTGAGGTCCTACAATGAGCAGTTCTTC.

This clonotype was seen at least ten times. V and J are TRBV10-3 and TRBJ2-7; possibly TRBD2 for D (6 bases). Germline V CDR1 and CDR2: ENHRY, SYGVKD. This CDR3 has 16 amino acids. The V gene lost 4 bases and the J gene lost 1 base, with 17 bases spanning the gap. The CDR3 DNA reads TGTGCCATCAGTGGCCCCCTGGCGGGACTTTCCTACGAGCAGTACTTC. The encoded protein is CAISGPLAGLSYEQYF.

The CDR3 sequence is CASSPILYADEQFF. The CDR3 coding sequence is TGTGCCAGCTCACCCATCCTTTACGCCGATGAGCAGTTCTTC. V and J are TRBV18 and TRBJ2-1; D is undetermined. The CDR3 is 14 residues long. Trimming cost V 3 bases and J 8 bases, with 14 bases left between them. CDR1 and CDR2 (germline): KGHSH, LQKENI.

This clonotype has only a few counts. The rearrangement links TRBV4-1 to TRBJ2-1; no clear D gene. V was pared by 1 base and J by 4 bases, with 17 bases between. The CDR3 loop spans 17 amino acids. CDR1 is MGHRA and CDR2 is YSYEKL in the germline V gene. Here the CDR3 reads CASSQALVLSPYNEQFF. DNA for the CDR3: TGCGCCAGCAGCCAAGCGCTTGTTTTGTCCCCTTACAATGAGCAGTTCTTC.

This clonotype has more than one count but fewer than ten. The chain links TRBV27 to TRBJ2-7, with D perhaps TRBD1 (5 bases). Deletions cut 6 bases from V and 1 base from J, with 10 bases between. CDR1 and CDR2 from the germline V gene are MNHEY and SMNVEV (reference sequence). The CDR3 is made up of 13 amino acids. The CDR3 sequence: CASSRAASYEQYF. Here the CDR3 DNA reads TGTGCCAGCAGCAGGGCAGCATCCTACGAGCAGTACTTC.

The V and J genes are TRBV20-1 and TRBJ2-1; a possible D gene is TRBD1 (8 bases). The length of the CDR3 is 14 residues. The ends were cut back, 7 bases at V and 6 bases at J, with 19 bases in the middle. Germline V gene sequence: CDR1 DFQATT, CDR2 SNEGSKA (reference sequence). CDR3 sequence: CSEILQGGSNEQFF. In nucleotides, the CDR3 is TGCAGTGAGATACTACAGGGGGGGAGCAATGAGCAGTTCTTC.

The J gene is TRBJ1-1, the V gene TRBV7-9, with 10 bases matching TRBD1. Germline CDR1 and CDR2: SEHNR and FQNEAQ (reference sequence). The V and J ends lost 5 bases and 4 bases, in that order; junction bases with no gene match: 4. The CDR3 has 14 residues. Here the CDR3 DNA reads TGTGCCAGCAGCCGCAGGACAGGGGGCACTGAAGCTTTCTTT. This sequence encodes CASSRRTGGTEAFF. The complete variable domain, with remaining parts taken from reference TRBV7-9 and TRBJ1-1, reads DTGVSQNPRHKITKRGQNVTFRCDPISEHNRLYWYRQTLGQGPEFLTYFQNEAQLEKSRLLSDRFSAERPKGSFSTLEIQRTEQGDSAMYLCASSRRTGGTEAFFGQGTRLTVV.

This chain links TRBV5-1 with TRBJ2-1; no reliable D call. Germline-derived CDR1 and CDR2 are SGHRS and YFSETQ. CDR3 size: 14 residues. Trimming removed 2 bases from V and 6 bases from J, with 12 bases in between. The CDR3 is CASSLGSPFNEQFF. CDR3 DNA: TGCGCCAGCAGCTTAGGTAGCCCCTTCAATGAGCAGTTCTTC.

The CDR3 nucleotides read TGTGCCAGCAGCTTAAGGCGCGGCCGGGACGAGCAGTACTTC. This gives the protein CASSLRRGRDEQYF. The rearrangement uses TRBV7-2 and TRBJ2-7; D not resolved. V was cut by 2 bases and J by 5 bases, with 13 bases left in between. Germline V CDR1 and CDR2: SGHTA, FQGNSA. This CDR3 contains 14 residues.

This clonotype occurred a few times. This rearrangement joins TRBV27 to TRBJ2-1; D might be TRBD2 (5 bases). Germline assignment: CDR1 MNHEY and CDR2 SMNVEV (reference sequence). CDR3 size: 15 residues. V was trimmed by 2 bases and J by 5 bases, leaving 13 bases between them. The CDR3 bases are TGTGCCAGCAGTTTAGCTCTAGCCCCCCACAATGAGCAGTTCTTC. Translating it yields CASSLALAPHNEQFF.

The genes are TRBV4-2 and TRBJ2-1; D gene ambiguous. The CDR3 has 16 amino acids. Between the trimmed V and J ends, which lost 3 bases and 8 bases, there was a span of 20 bases. CDR1 is LGHNA, CDR2 YNFKEQ, per germline. The CDR3 DNA is TGTGCCAGCAGCCACGCGACTGGACCGCTGGCCTATGAGCAGTTCTTC. Translation: CASSHATGPLAYEQFF.

This clonotype was counted between two and nine times. J is TRBJ1-5 and V is TRBV19, with 9 bases lining up with TRBD1. CDR3 length equals 13 residues. CDR1 and CDR2 (germline): LNHDA, SQIVND (reference sequence). V gave up 8 bases and J gave up 5 bases; unmatched junction bases: 4. CDR3 in DNA: TGTGCCAGTTCGGACAGGGGTGATCAGCCCCAGCATTTT. Protein: CASSDRGDQPQHF.

The chain is built from TRBV7-9 and TRBJ2-7; no clear D gene. Per the germline V gene, CDR1 is SEHNR and CDR2 is FQNEAQ (reference sequence). This CDR3 region has 14 residues. V was clipped by 3 bases and J by 5 bases, with 14 bases between them. The CDR3 nucleotides read TGTGCCAGCAGCTTCCCGAGCTATGGCAACGAGCAGTACTTC. Translation gives CASSFPSYGNEQYF.

The rearrangement uses TRBV21-1 and TRBJ1-5; TRBD1 is the table's D call, not checked against the DNA. TRBV21-1 is given as a pseudogene. The CDR3 length is 11 residues. The CDR3 loop reads CASKWGPPQHF. CDR3 nucleotide sequence: TGTGCCAGCAAGTGGGGGCCGCCCCAGCATTTT.

The chain has TRBV27 and TRBJ1-2, with TRBD1 matching over 7 bases. The CDR3 sequence is 15 residues long. The germline CDR1 and CDR2 sequences are MNHEY and SMNVEV (reference sequence). Trimming at V came to 5 bases and at J to 3 bases, leaving 9 bases not matched to a gene. The CDR3 DNA reads TGTGCCAGCAGTCTTTTTACAGGGGTGGACTATGGCTACACCTTC. Amino acid sequence: CASSLFTGVDYGYTF.

The rearrangement links TRBV30 to TRBJ2-1; maybe TRBD2 (5 bases). V was trimmed by 0 bases and J by 4 bases, leaving 7 bases between them. CDR3 length: 13 residues. Germline V gene sequence: CDR1 GTSNPN, CDR2 SVGIG (reference sequence). CDR3 protein: CAWSVPGYNEQFF. The CDR3 DNA reads TGTGCCTGGAGTGTACCGGGATACAATGAGCAGTTCTTC.

This clonotype showed up many times. The chain carries TRBV9 and TRBJ2-7, with D uncertain. The germline CDR1 and CDR2 sequences are SGDLS and YYNGEE. The germline V and J ends were trimmed by 0 bases and 7 bases, with 17 bases remaining between them. The CDR3 consists of 15 residues. The CDR3 reads CASSVGPRLTGEQYF. CDR3 nucleotide sequence: TGTGCCAGCAGCGTAGGCCCTAGACTGACTGGAGAGCAGTACTTC.

For this clonotype: At one end, the junction sequence differs from germline, possibly due to a read error. The chain links TRBV20-1 to TRBJ1-2; TRBD1 is a possible D gene (6 bases). This CDR3 contains 12 residues. Germline lookup yields CDR1 DFQATT and CDR2 SNEGSKA (reference sequence). CDR3 in DNA: TGCAGTCCCGCTTGGGCAGCGGGGGGCTACACTTTC. It translates to CSPAWAAGGYTF.